The sequence of this T cell receptor (beta chain) was determined in a study of blood T cell repertoires in COVID-19. Study details: From the United States, Italy and Spain came samples of acute and convalescent COVID-19.

Generated by immunoSEQ multiplex PCR, the TCRdb table keeps only in-frame clones and is missing some. The sample has several thousand clones, approximately 78% seen once; the top ten hold 7% to 10%. This clone was picked up one time. J lost 3 bases, V lost 7 bases, and 18 bases had no gene match. CDR1 ENHRY and CDR2 SYGVKD come from the germline V gene. CDR3 length equals 19 residues. Sequences were obtained from peripheral blood. The genes are TRBV10-3 and TRBJ1-1; 12 nucleotides line up with TRBD1. This TCR was sampled from a human donor with active COVID-19. The donor label of this sample is uncertain. The CDR3, as DNA: TGTGCCATCAAGAAAATCTCCGGGACAGGGGGCGCGGCTGACACTGAAGCTTTCTTT. It is translated as CAIKKISGTGGAADTEAFF.